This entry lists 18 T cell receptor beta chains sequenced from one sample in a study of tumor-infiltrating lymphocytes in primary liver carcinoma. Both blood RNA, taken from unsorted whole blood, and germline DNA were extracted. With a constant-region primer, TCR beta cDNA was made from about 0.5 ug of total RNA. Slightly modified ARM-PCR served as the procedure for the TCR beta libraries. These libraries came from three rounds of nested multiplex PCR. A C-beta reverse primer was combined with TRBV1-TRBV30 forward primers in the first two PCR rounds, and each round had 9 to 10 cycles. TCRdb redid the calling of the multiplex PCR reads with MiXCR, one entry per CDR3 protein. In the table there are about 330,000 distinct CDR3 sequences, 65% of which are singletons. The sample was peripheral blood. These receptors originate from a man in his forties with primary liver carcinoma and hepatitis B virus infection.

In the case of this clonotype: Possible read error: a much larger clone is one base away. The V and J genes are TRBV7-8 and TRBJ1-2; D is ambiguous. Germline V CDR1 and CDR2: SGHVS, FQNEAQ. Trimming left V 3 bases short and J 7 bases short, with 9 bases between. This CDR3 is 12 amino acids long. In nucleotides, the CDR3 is TGTGCCAGCAGCTTTAGAGGGAGTGGCTACACCTTC. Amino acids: CASSFRGSGYTF.

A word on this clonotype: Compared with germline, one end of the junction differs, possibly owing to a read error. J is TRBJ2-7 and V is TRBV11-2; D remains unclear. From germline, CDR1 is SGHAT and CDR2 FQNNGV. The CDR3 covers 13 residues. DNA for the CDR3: TGTGTCAGCAGCTCCAACGCCAGGATAGCCCAGTACTTC. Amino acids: CVSSSNARIAQYF.

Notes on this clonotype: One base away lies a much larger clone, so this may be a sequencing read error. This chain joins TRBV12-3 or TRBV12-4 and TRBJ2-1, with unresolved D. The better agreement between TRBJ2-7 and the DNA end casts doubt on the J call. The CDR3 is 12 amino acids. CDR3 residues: CASERASNEQYF. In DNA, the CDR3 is TGTGCCAGTGAAAGAGCCTCCAATGAGCAGTACTTC.

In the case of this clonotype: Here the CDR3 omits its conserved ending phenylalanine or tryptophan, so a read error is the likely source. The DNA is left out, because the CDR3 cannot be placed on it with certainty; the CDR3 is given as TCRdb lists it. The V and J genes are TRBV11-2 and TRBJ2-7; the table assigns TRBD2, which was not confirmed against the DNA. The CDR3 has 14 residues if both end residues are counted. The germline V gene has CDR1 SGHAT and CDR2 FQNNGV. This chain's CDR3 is CASSIGTIPYEQHL.

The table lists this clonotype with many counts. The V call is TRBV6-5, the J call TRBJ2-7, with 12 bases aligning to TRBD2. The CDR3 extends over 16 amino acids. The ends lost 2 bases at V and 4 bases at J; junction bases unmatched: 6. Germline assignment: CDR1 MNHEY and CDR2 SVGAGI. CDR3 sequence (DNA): TGTGCCAGCAGTTACGGGGGACTAGCGGGCCAATACGAGCAGTACTTC. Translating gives CASSYGGLAGQYEQYF.

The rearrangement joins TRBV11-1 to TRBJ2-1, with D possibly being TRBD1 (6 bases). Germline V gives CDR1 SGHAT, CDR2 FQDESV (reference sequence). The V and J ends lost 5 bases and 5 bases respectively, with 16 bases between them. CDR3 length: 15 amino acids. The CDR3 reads CASSAASRGDNEQFF. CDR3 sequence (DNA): TGTGCCAGCAGCGCCGCAAGCAGGGGTGACAATGAGCAGTTCTTC.

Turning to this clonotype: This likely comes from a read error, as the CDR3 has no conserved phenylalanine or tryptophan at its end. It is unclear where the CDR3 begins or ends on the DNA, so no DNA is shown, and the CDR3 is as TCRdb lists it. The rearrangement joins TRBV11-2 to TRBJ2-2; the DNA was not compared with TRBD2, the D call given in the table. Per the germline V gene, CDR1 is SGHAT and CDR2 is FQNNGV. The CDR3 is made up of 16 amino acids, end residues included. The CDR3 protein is CASSLRLADLTGQLFL.

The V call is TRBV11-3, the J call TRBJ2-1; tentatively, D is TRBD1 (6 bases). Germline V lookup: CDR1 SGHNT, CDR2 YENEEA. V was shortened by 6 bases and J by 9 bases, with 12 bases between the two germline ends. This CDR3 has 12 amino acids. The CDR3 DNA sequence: TGTGCCAGCAGTAACAAGGACAGTGAGCAGTTCTTC. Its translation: CASSNKDSEQFF.

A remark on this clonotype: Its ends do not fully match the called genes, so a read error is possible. CDR3 residues: CASSLESGDRVYEHYF. In DNA form, the CDR3 reads TGTGCCAGCAGCTTAGAATCCGGGGACAGGGTCTACGAGCACTACTTC. V usage is TRBV11-2 and J usage is TRBJ2-7, with 9 nucleotides matching TRBD1. The CDR3 length is 16 residues. Germline V gene sequence: CDR1 SGHAT, CDR2 FQNNGV.

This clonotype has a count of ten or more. The CDR3 nucleotides read TGTGCCAGCAGCTTAGCCTTTGAGGGTTCGGGGCGAAACGAGCAGTACTTC. Its translation: CASSLAFEGSGRNEQYF. The V and J genes are TRBV11-2 and TRBJ2-7; perhaps D is TRBD1 or TRBD2 (5 bases each). The CDR3 extends over 17 amino acids. Trimming took off 1 base at V and 5 bases at J, with 21 bases between the two ends. Germline values: CDR1 SGHAT, CDR2 FQNNGV.

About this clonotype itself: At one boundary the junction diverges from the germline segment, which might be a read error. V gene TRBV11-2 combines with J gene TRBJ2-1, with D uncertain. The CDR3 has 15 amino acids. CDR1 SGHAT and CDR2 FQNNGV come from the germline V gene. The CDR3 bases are TGTGCCAGCAGATTTGACTCTCTCTCCTACAATGGGCAGCTCTTC. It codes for CASRFDSLSYNGQLF.

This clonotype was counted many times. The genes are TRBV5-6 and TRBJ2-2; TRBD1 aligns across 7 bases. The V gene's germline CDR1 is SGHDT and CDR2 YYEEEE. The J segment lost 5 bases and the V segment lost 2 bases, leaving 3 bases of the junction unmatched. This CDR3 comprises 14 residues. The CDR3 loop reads CASSFLQGTGELFF. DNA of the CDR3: TGTGCCAGCAGCTTCTTACAGGGGACCGGGGAGCTGTTTTTT.

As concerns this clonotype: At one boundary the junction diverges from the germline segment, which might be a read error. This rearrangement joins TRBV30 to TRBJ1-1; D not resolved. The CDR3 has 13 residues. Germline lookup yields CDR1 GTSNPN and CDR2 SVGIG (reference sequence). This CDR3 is CAWIVSGGAEALF. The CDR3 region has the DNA TGTGCCTGGATCGTCTCAGGAGGAGCTGAAGCTCTCTTT. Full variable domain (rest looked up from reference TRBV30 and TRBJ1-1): SQTIHQWPATLVQPVGSPLSLECTVEGTSNPNLYWYRQAAGRGLQLLFYSVGIGQISSEVPQNLSASRPQDRQFILSSKKLLLSDSGFYLCAWIVSGGAEALFGQGTRLTVV.

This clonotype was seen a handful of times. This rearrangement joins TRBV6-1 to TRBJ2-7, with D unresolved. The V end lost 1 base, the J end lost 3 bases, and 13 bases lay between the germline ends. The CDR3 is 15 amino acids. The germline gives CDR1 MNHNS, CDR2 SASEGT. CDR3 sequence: CASSEEVGSIYEQYF. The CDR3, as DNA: TGTGCCAGCAGTGAAGAGGTGGGATCCATCTACGAGCAGTACTTC.

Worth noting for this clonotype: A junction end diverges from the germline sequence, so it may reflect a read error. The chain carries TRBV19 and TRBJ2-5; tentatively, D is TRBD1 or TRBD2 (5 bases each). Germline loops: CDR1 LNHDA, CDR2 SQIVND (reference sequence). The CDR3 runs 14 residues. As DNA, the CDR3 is TGTGCCGGTAGTAATGGACTGGGGCGGGAGACCCAGTACTTC. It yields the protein CAGSNGLGRETQYF.

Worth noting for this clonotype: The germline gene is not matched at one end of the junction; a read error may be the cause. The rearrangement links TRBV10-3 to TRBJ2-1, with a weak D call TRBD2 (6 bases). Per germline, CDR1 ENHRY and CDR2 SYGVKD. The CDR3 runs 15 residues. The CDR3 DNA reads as TGTGCCATCAGGTCTAGCGATCGCTCATACAAAGAGCGGTTCTTC. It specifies CAIRSSDRSYKERFF.

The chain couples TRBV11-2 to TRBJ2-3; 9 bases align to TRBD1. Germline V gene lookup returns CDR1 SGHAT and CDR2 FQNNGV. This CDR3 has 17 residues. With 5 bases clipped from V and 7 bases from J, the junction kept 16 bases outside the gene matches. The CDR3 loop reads CASSQRRTGVTHNTQYF. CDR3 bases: TGTGCCAGCAGCCAAAGGAGGACAGGGGTGACACATAATACGCAGTATTTT.

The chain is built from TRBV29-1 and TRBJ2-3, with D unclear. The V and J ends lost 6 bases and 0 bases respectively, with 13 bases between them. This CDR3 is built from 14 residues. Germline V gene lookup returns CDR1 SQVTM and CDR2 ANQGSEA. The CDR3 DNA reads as TGCAGCGTGTACGACTGGTTTAGCACAGATACGCAGTATTTT. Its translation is CSVYDWFSTDTQYF.